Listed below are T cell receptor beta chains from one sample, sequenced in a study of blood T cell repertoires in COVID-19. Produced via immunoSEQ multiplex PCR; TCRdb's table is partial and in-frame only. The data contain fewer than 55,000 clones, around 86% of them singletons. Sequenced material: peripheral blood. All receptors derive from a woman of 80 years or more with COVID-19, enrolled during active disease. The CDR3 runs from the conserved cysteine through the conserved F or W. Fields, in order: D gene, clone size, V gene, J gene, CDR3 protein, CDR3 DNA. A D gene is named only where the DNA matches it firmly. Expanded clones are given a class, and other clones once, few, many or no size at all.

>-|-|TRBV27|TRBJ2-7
CASSLYREYEQYF
TGTGCCAGCAGCTTGTACAGGGAGTACGAGCAGTACTTC
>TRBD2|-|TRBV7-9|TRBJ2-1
CASSPRETTSGSSYNEQFF
TGTGCCAGCAGCCCCAGGGAGACTACTAGCGGGAGTTCCTACAATGAGCAGTTCTTC
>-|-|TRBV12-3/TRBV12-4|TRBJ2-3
CASLGPQDTQYF
TGTGCCAGCTTGGGGCCGCAAGATACGCAGTATTTT
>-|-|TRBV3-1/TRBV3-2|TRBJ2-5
CASSQDRRLRETQYF
TGTGCCAGCAGCCAAGATCGCCGACTGAGGGAGACCCAGTACTTC
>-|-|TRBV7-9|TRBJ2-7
CASSSHSSGTYEQYF
TGTGCCAGCAGCTCACATTCCAGCGGAACCTACGAGCAGTACTTC
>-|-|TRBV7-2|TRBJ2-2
CASSLFRVTGELFF
TGTGCCAGCAGCTTATTCAGGGTCACCGGGGAGCTGTTTTTT
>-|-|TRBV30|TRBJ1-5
CAWSAGGPGNQPQHF
TGTGCCTGGAGTGCCGGGGGGCCTGGCAATCAGCCCCAGCATTTT
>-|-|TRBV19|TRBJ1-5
CASSIQNNQPQHF
TGTGCCAGTAGTATACAGAACAATCAGCCCCAGCATTTT
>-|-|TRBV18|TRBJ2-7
CASSPTDRRYEQYF
TGTGCCAGCTCACCAACCGACAGACGCTACGAGCAGTACTTC
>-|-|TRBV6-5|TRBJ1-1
CASSYAGVNTEAFF
TGTGCCAGCAGTTACGCAGGGGTTAACACTGAAGCTTTCTTT
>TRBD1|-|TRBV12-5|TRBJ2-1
CASALSGTGVNEQFF
TGTGCTAGTGCCCTATCCGGGACAGGGGTCAATGAGCAGTTCTTC
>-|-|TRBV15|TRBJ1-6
CATSRTRTGEFPLHF
TGTGCCACCAGCAGAACTAGGACGGGCGAGTTCCCCCTCCACTTT
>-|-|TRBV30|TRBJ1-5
CAWSHDLGQNNQPQHF
TGTGCCTGGAGTCATGACCTGGGGCAGAATAATCAGCCCCAGCATTTT
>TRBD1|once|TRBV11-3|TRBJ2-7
CASSRGQPEYEQYF
TGTGCCAGCAGCCGGGGACAGCCGGAATACGAGCAGTACTTC
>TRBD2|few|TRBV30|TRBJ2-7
CAWSLRGTTVSEQYF
TGTGCCTGGAGTCTCCGTGGGACTACAGTGAGCGAGCAGTACTTC
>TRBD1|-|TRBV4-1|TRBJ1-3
CASSLDRALSGNTIYF
TGCGCCAGCAGCCTAGACAGGGCTCTCTCTGGAAACACCATATATTTT
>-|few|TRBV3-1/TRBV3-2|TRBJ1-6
CASSQGLSLTLHF
TGTGCCAGCAGCCAAGGACTGTCGTTAACCCTCCACTTT
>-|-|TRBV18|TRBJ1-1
CASSPIDMNTEAFF
TGTGCCAGCTCACCAATCGACATGAACACTGAAGCTTTCTTT
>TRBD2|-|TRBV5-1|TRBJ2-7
CASSAGGSFYEQYF
TGCGCCAGCAGCGCGGGAGGGTCTTTCTACGAGCAGTACTTC
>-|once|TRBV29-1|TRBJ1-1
CSVSPPVNTEAFF
TGCAGCGTTTCCCCCCCCGTGAACACTGAAGCTTTCTTT
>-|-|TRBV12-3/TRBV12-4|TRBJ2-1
CASSLSTGQFF
TGTGCCAGCAGTTTATCCACAGGGCAGTTCTTC
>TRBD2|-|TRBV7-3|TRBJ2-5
CASSLGAGGPRETQYF
TGTGCCAGCAGCTTAGGAGCGGGAGGGCCGAGAGAGACCCAGTACTTC
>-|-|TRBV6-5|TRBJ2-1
CASSRGYNEQFF
TGTGCCAGCAGTCGGGGATACAATGAGCAGTTCTTC
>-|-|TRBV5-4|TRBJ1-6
CASSDPDTYSYNSPLHF
TGTGCCAGCAGCGATCCGGACACGTACTCCTATAATTCACCCCTCCACTTT
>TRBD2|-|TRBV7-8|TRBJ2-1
CASSFPISGRYNEQFF
TGTGCCAGCAGCTTCCCCATTAGCGGGAGGTACAATGAGCAGTTCTTC
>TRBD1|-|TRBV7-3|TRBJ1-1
CASSLIQGAEAFF
TGTGCCAGCAGCTTAATCCAGGGGGCTGAAGCTTTCTTT
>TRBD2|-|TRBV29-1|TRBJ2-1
CSVATPSGSYYNEQFF
TGCAGCGTTGCAACCCCTAGCGGGAGCTACTACAATGAGCAGTTCTTC
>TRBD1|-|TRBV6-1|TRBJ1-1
CASSETPPGTGFTEAFF
TGTGCCAGCAGTGAAACCCCCCCGGGGACAGGGTTCACTGAAGCTTTCTTT
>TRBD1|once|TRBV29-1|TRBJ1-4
CSVGQGATNEKLFF
TGCAGCGTTGGACAGGGCGCAACTAATGAAAAACTGTTTTTT
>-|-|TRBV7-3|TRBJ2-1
CASSLPSDGSNEQFF
TGTGCCAGCAGCTTACCCTCGGATGGGAGCAATGAGCAGTTCTTC
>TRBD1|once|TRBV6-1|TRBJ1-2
CASSERGRDGYTF
TGTGCCAGCAGTGAAAGGGGGCGGGATGGCTACACCTTC
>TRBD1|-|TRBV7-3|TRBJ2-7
CASSLTGQGPTYEQYF
TGTGCCAGCAGCTTAACCGGACAGGGGCCTACCTACGAGCAGTACTTC
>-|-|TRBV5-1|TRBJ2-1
CASSSDWSSYNEQFF
TGCGCCAGCAGCTCAGACTGGAGTTCCTACAATGAGCAGTTCTTC
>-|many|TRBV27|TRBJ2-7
CASSPGGGPYEQYF
TGTGCCAGCAGCCCTGGGGGGGGGCCCTACGAGCAGTACTTC
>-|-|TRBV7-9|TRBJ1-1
CASSSPGSLNTEAFF
TGTGCCAGCAGTTCCCCAGGCAGCTTGAACACTGAAGCTTTCTTT
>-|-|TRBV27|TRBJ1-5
CASSPTTYSNQPQHF
TGTGCCAGCAGCCCAACGACTTATAGCAATCAGCCCCAGCATTTT
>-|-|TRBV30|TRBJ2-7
CAWSVRLRGEQYF
TGTGCCTGGAGTGTACGGCTACGGGGGGAGCAGTACTTC
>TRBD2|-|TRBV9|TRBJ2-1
CASSVMAGGPAEQFF
TGTGCCAGCAGCGTAATGGCGGGAGGGCCTGCTGAGCAGTTCTTC
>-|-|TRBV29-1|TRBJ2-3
CSVVSGVHSTDTQYF
TGCAGCGTTGTGTCCGGGGTGCATAGCACAGATACGCAGTATTTT
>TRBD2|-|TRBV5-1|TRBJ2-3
CASSPGLAGGLADTQYF
TGCGCCAGCAGCCCTGGACTAGCGGGAGGGCTTGCCGATACGCAGTATTTT
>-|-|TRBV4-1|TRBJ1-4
CASSRQGSSNEKLFF
TGCGCCAGCAGCCGGCAGGGGAGCTCCAATGAAAAACTGTTTTTT
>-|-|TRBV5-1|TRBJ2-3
CASSFRTQTGTDTQYF
TGCGCCAGCAGCTTCCGGACACAGACTGGCACAGATACGCAGTATTTT
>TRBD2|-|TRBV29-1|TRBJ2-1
CSVEVSGLPRNEQFF
TGCAGCGTTGAGGTTAGCGGGCTCCCACGGAATGAGCAGTTCTTC
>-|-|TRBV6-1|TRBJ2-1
CASSDGAAIYNEQFF
TGTGCCAGCAGTGATGGAGCGGCTATTTACAATGAGCAGTTCTTC
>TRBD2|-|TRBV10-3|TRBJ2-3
CAISDSAGSTDTQYF
TGTGCCATCAGTGACTCAGCGGGAAGCACAGATACGCAGTATTTT
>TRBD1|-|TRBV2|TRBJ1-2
CASRDRGQGYGYTF
TGTGCCAGCAGAGACAGGGGGCAAGGGTATGGCTACACCTTC
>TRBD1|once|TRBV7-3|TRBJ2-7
CASSLDRFNEQYF
TGTGCCAGCAGCCTGGACAGGTTTAACGAGCAGTACTTC
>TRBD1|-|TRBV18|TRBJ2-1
CASSQGTVIYNEQFF
TGTGCCAGCTCACAAGGGACAGTCATATACAATGAGCAGTTCTTC
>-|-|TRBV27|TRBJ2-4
CASSMGAVAKNIQYF
TGTGCCAGCAGCATGGGGGCAGTCGCCAAAAACATTCAGTACTTC
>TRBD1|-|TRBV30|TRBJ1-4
CAWDGQATNEKLFF
TGTGCCTGGGACGGACAGGCAACTAATGAAAAACTGTTTTTT
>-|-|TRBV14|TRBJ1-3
CASSRQGYTIYF
TGTGCCAGCAGCCGGCAGGGATACACCATATATTTT
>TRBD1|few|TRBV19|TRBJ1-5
CASTSGQGNQPQHF
TGTGCCAGTACCTCGGGACAGGGGAATCAGCCCCAGCATTTT
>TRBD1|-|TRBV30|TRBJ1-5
CAWSVQGGSQHF
TGTGCCTGGAGTGTACAGGGGGGGTCCCAGCATTTT
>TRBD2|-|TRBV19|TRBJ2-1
CASSIVSGGRGEQFF
TGTGCCAGTAGTATCGTTAGCGGGGGGCGTGGGGAGCAGTTCTTC
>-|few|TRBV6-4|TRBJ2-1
CASSTSRSSEQFF
TGTGCCAGCAGTACGTCTAGGAGTTCTGAGCAGTTCTTC